The rows below give T cell receptor beta chains drawn from one sample of a study of shared clonotypes between healthy human individuals. Libraries were prepared by immunoSEQ multiplex PCR; TCRdb keeps only in-frame clonotypes and omits some of them. In the table there are some 2.4 million clones, over 85% of which are singletons. Sequencing was done on a sample of naive CD4+ T cells from PBMCs. These TCRs come from a man between 18 and 35 years old in good health. Some clones in this sample may be carry-over from other donors' samples. CDR3s include the opening cysteine and the closing phenylalanine or tryptophan. The D gene is left open where the match is weak. Rows give clone size only sometimes, using once, few, many, or a class for an expanded clone.

CDR3,DNA,D,V,J,size
CASSARDRGREQYF,TGTGCCAGCAGTGCCCGGGACAGGGGGCGCGAGCAGTACTTC,TRBD1,TRBV2,TRBJ2-7,-
CSVGGHRPQSYNEQFF,TGCAGCGTTGGGGGACACCGTCCCCAATCCTACAATGAGCAGTTCTTC,-,TRBV29-1,TRBJ2-1,-
CSAGDGMQHNEQFF,TGCAGCGCTGGGGACGGGATGCAGCACAATGAGCAGTTCTTC,-,TRBV29-1,TRBJ2-1,-
CASSGGGKVNEQFF,TGTGCCAGCAGTGGCGGAGGGAAGGTCAATGAGCAGTTCTTC,-,TRBV6-1,TRBJ2-1,-
CASSSPRARGWLTQYF,TGCGCCAGCAGCTCACCACGGGCCCGCGGGTGGTTGACCCAGTACTTC,-,TRBV5-1,TRBJ2-5,-
CASSGFGLYEQYF,TGTGCCAGCAGCGGCTTTGGCCTCTACGAGCAGTACTTC,-,TRBV11-2,TRBJ2-7,-
CASRTSGTTDTQYF,TGTGCCAGCCGGACTAGCGGGACCACAGATACGCAGTATTTT,TRBD2,TRBV6-1,TRBJ2-3,once
CASSLERTDYNEQFF,TGTGCCAGCAGCTTAGAGCGGACCGACTACAATGAGCAGTTCTTC,-,TRBV11-2,TRBJ2-1,-
CSVRSSGGETQYF,TGCAGCGTTCGGTCTAGCGGGGGGGAAACCCAGTACTTC,TRBD2,TRBV29-1,TRBJ2-5,-
CASSQGGQQYAEAFF,TGCGCCAGCAGCCAAGGTGGACAGCAGTACGCTGAAGCTTTCTTT,-,TRBV4-3,TRBJ1-1,few
CAWQGTSGSPVFF,TGTGCCTGGCAAGGGACTAGCGGGAGCCCCGTGTTCTTC,TRBD2,TRBV30,TRBJ2-1,once